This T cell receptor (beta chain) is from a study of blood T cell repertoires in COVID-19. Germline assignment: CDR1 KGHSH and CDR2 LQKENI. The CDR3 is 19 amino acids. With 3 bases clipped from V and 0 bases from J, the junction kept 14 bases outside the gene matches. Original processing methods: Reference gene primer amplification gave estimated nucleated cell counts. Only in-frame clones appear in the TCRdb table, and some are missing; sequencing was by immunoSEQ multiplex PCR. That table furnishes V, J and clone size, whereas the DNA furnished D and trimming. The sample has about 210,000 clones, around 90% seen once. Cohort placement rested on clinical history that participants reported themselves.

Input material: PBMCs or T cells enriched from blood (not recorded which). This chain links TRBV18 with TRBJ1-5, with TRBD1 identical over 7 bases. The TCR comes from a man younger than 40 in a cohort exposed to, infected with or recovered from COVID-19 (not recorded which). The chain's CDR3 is CASSPARRGGKYSNQPQHF. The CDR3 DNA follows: TGTGCCAGCTCACCCGCGAGGCGAGGGGGCAAGTATAGCAATCAGCCCCAGCATTTT.